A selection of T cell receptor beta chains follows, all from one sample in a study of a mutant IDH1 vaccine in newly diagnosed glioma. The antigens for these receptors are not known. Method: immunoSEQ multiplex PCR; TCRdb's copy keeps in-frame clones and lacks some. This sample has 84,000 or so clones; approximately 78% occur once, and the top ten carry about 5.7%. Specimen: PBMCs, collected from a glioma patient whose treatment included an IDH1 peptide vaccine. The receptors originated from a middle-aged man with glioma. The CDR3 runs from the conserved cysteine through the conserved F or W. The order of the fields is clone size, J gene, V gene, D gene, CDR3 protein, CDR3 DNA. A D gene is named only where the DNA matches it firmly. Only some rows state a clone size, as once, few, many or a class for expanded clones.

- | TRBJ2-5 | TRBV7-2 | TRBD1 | CASSSQTGGRETQYF | TGTGCCAGCAGCTCCCAGACAGGGGGCCGTGAGACCCAGTACTTC
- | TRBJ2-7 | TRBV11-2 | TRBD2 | CASSPGTSGGFEQYF | TGTGCCAGCAGCCCCGGGACTAGCGGGGGCTTCGAGCAGTACTTC
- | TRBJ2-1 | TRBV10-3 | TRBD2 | CAISETQIAGGVDEQFF | TGTGCCATCAGTGAGACTCAGATAGCGGGAGGGGTGGATGAGCAGTTCTTC
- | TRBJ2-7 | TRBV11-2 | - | CASSLSPPYEQYF | TGTGCCAGCAGCTTATCCCCCCCCTACGAGCAGTACTTC
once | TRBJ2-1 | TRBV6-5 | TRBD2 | CASSPASGLSPWFF | TGTGCCAGCAGTCCGGCTAGCGGCCTTTCTCCTTGGTTCTTC
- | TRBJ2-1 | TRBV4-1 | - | CASSPRQPPLYNEQFF | TGCGCCAGCAGCCCCCGTCAACCCCCCTTATACAATGAGCAGTTCTTC
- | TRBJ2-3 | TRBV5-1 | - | CASGLSSVTDTQYF | TGCGCCAGCGGACTCTCTAGCGTCACAGATACGCAGTATTTT
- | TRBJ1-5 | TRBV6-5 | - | CASRGQNSNQPQHF | TGTGCCAGCCGTGGACAGAATAGCAATCAGCCCCAGCATTTT
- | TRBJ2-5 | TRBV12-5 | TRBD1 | CASGTSGTEEQETQYF | TGTGCTAGTGGTACCTCCGGGACAGAGGAGCAAGAGACCCAGTACTTC
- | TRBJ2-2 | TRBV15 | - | CATSLGNRANTGELFF | TGTGCCACCAGCCTGGGAAACAGGGCGAACACCGGGGAGCTGTTTTTT
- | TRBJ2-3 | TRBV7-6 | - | CASSLIGGTDTQYF | TGTGCCAGCAGCTTGATTGGCGGCACAGATACGCAGTATTTT
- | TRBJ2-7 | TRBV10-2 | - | CASSEGIPGEQYF | TGCGCCAGCAGTGAGGGCATCCCGGGGGAGCAGTACTTC
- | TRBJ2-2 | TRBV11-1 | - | CASSQGRVTGELFF | TGTGCCAGCAGCCAGGGCAGGGTCACCGGGGAGCTGTTTTTT
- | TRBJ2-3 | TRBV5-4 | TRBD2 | CASSTRTSGRDTQYF | TGTGCCAGCAGCACCCGGACTAGCGGGAGGGATACGCAGTATTTT
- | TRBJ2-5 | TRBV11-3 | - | CASSLGFRDQETQYF | TGTGCCAGCAGCTTAGGTTTCAGGGACCAAGAGACCCAGTACTTC
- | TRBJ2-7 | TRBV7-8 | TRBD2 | CTSSPDGLAGYEQYF | TGTACCAGCAGCCCGGATGGACTAGCGGGCTACGAGCAGTACTTC
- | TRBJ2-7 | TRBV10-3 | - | CAISGAYEQYF | TGTGCCATCAGTGGTGCGTACGAGCAGTACTTC
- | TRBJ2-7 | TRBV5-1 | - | CASSLDWGTHYEQYF | TGCGCCAGCAGCTTGGATTGGGGGACGCACTACGAGCAGTACTTC
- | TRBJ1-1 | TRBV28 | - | CASMRTEAFF | TGTGCCAGCATGAGGACTGAAGCTTTCTTT
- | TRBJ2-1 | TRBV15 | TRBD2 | CATMAGGLYNEQFF | TGTGCCACCATGGCGGGGGGGCTCTACAATGAGCAGTTCTTC
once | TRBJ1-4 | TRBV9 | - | CASSPLLAGEKLFF | TGTGCCAGCAGCCCCCTCCTGGCGGGGGAAAAACTGTTTTTT
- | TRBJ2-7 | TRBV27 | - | CASSLSIRPSSWEQYF | TGTGCCAGCAGTTTATCTATCCGCCCTAGCAGTTGGGAGCAGTACTTC
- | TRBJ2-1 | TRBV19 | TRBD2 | CASSILLAGYNEQFF | TGTGCCAGTAGTATACTGCTAGCGGGTTACAATGAGCAGTTCTTC
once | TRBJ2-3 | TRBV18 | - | CASSPLAGTPPDTQYF | TGTGCCAGCTCACCACTAGCAGGGACCCCTCCAGATACGCAGTATTTT
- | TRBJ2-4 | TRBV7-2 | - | CASNPRSSLAKNIQYF | TGTGCCAGCAACCCCCGGTCTAGTCTAGCCAAAAACATTCAGTACTTC
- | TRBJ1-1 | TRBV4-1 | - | CASSPAGLMNTEAFF | TGCGCCAGCAGCCCGGCAGGGCTCATGAACACTGAAGCTTTCTTT
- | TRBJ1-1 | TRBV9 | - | CASSPRQNTEAFF | TGTGCCAGCAGCCCCCGACAGAACACTGAAGCTTTCTTT
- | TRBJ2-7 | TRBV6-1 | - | CASSTAGTYEQYF | TGTGCCAGCAGTACTGCTGGCACCTACGAGCAGTACTTC
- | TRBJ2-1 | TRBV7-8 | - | CASSLEVAGGQFF | TGTGCCAGCAGCTTAGAGGTGGCGGGTGGGCAGTTCTTC
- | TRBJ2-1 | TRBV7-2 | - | CASSLASHEQFF | TGTGCCAGCAGCTTAGCGAGCCATGAGCAGTTCTTC
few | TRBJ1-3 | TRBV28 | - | CASSGTGSFSGNTIYF | TGTGCCAGCAGTGGGACGGGATCATTCTCTGGAAACACCATATATTTT
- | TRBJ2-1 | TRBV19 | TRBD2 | CASSVEGGVNEQFF | TGTGCCAGTAGTGTCGAGGGAGGGGTTAATGAGCAGTTCTTC
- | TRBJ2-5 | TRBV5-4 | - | CASFWAGAQKETQYF | TGTGCCAGCTTTTGGGCAGGGGCGCAGAAAGAGACCCAGTACTTC
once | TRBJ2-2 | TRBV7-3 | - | CASSFDPLGGELFF | TGTGCCAGCAGCTTCGACCCCTTGGGCGGGGAGCTGTTTTTT
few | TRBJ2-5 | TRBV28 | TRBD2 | CASSPRASGSRETQYF | TGTGCCAGCAGCCCCCGCGCTAGCGGGAGTAGGGAGACCCAGTACTTC
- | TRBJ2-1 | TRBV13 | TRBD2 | CASSLGLAGYNEQFF | TGTGCCAGCAGCTTAGGGCTAGCGGGATACAATGAGCAGTTCTTC
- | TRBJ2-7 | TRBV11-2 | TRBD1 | CASSLARDRGSEQYF | TGTGCCAGCAGCTTAGCCCGGGACAGGGGGTCTGAGCAGTACTTC
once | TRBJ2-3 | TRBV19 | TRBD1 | CASNLRGSSSTDTQYF | TGTGCCAGTAATCTCAGGGGGTCATCAAGCACAGATACGCAGTATTTT
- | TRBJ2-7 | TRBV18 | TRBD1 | CASSSTLGQHQTYEQYF | TGTGCCAGCTCATCAACATTGGGACAGCACCAAACCTACGAGCAGTACTTC
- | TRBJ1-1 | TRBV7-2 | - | CASSPLRAGEGAEAFF | -
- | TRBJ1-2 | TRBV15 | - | CATSRGTVNYGYTF | TGTGCCACCAGCAGAGGGACAGTTAACTATGGCTACACCTTC
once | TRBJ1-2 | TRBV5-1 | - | CASSSQFYGYTF | TGCGCCAGCAGCTCCCAGTTCTATGGCTACACCTTC
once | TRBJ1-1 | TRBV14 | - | CASSQASGFKAFF | TGTGCCAGCAGCCAAGCGAGCGGATTTAAAGCTTTCTTT
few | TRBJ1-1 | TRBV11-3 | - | CASSLGQDTEAFF | TGTGCCAGCAGCTTAGGGCAGGACACTGAAGCTTTCTTT
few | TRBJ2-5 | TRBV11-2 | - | CASANRETQYF | TGTGCCAGCGCTAATCGGGAGACCCAGTACTTC
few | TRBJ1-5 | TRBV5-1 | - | CASSLLGGTNQPQHF | TGCGCCAGCAGCTTGTTGGGGGGTACGAATCAGCCCCAGCATTTT
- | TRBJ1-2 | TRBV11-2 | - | CASSLIDPRGYTF | TGTGCCAGCAGCTTAATCGACCCGAGGGGCTACACCTTC
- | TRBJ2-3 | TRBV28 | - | CASRKVLLTDTQYF | TGTGCCAGCAGGAAGGTCCTGCTCACAGATACGCAGTATTTT
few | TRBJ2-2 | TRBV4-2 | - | CASSQERAGWRGNTGELFF | TGTGCCAGCAGCCAAGAACGGGCGGGATGGCGGGGGAACACCGGGGAGCTGTTTTTT
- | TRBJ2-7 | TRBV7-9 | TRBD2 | CASSKAPAGGVHEQYF | TGTGCCAGCAGCAAGGCCCCGGCGGGAGGGGTCCACGAGCAGTACTTC
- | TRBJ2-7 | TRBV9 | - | CASSVGLGSEYEQYF | TGTGCCAGCAGCGTAGGTCTCGGGAGCGAGTACGAGCAGTACTTC
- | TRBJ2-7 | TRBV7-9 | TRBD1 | CASSMGQGLNEQYF | TGTGCCAGCAGCATGGGACAGGGTTTAAACGAGCAGTACTTC
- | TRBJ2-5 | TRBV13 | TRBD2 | CASSLGASGRSGETQYF | TGTGCCAGCAGCTTAGGGGCTAGCGGGAGGAGCGGAGAGACCCAGTACTTC
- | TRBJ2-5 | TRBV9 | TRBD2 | CASSGTSGYQETQYF | TGTGCCAGCAGCGGGACTAGCGGGTACCAAGAGACCCAGTACTTC
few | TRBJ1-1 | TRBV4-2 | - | CASSQEMGRNTEAFF | TGTGCCAGCAGCCAAGAGATGGGGAGAAACACTGAAGCTTTCTTT
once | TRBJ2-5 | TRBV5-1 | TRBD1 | CASSSTGGNVKETQYF | TGCGCCAGCAGCTCAACAGGGGGCAACGTGAAAGAGACCCAGTACTTC
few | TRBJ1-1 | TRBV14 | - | CASSQGQLSAEAFF | TGTGCCAGCAGCCAGGGCCAGTTGAGCGCTGAAGCTTTCTTT
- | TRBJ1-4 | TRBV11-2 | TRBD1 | CASSQRQGAVTNEKLFF | TGTGCCAGCAGCCAGCGACAGGGGGCGGTAACTAATGAAAAACTGTTTTTT
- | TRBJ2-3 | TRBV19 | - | CASSHPGGGPRTDTQYF | TGTGCCAGTAGTCACCCGGGTGGGGGACCCCGCACAGATACGCAGTATTTT